Listed here are 28 T cell receptor beta chains from one sample, sequenced in a study of blood T cell repertoires in COVID-19. Method: immunoSEQ multiplex PCR; TCRdb's copy keeps in-frame clones and lacks some. The data hold 380,000 or so clones, with 75% to 90% observed a single time. Sequenced material: peripheral blood. The receptors here all came from a woman in her sixties or seventies with COVID-19, enrolled during active disease.

V and J are TRBV19 and TRBJ2-7; D gene ambiguous. CDR1 and CDR2 (germline): LNHDA, SQIVND (reference sequence). V shed 10 bases and J shed 2 bases, with 18 bases lying between them. The CDR3 extends over 14 amino acids. The CDR3 DNA sequence: TGTGCCACCCCCTGGCAGTCTCGTACCTACGAGCAGTACTTC. Protein sequence: CATPWQSRTYEQYF.

This chain joins TRBV30 and TRBJ2-5; TRBD1 agrees at 7 bases. The CDR3 totals 14 residues. V gave up 3 bases and J gave up 1 base; unmatched junction bases: 5. CDR1 is GTSNPN, CDR2 SVGIG, per germline (reference sequence). The CDR3 is CAWSTGTAQETQYF. In nucleotides, the CDR3 is TGTGCCTGGAGCACCGGGACAGCCCAAGAGACCCAGTACTTC.

V is TRBV2 and J is TRBJ1-2; possibly TRBD1 for D (5 bases). Looked up from germline, CDR1 is SNHLY and CDR2 is FYNNEI. V lost 6 bases and J lost 4, with 12 bases in between. The CDR3 runs to 13 residues. DNA of the CDR3: TGTGCCAGCAGACTGGACACCGCCTATGGCTACACCTTC. Its translation is CASRLDTAYGYTF.

The CDR3 DNA is TGTGCCAGCAGCCAAGTCGGAGGAGGCGGCAATCAGCCCCAGCATTTT. Translating it yields CASSQVGGGGNQPQHF. The gene calls are TRBV4-2 and TRBJ1-5; D is ambiguous. The germline V and J ends were trimmed by 1 base and 2 bases, with 12 bases remaining between them. The germline gives CDR1 LGHNA, CDR2 YNFKEQ. CDR3 size: 16 residues.

This chain links TRBV15 with TRBJ1-4; D perhaps matches TRBD1 (6 bases). The V and J ends lost 0 bases and 8 bases respectively, with 16 bases between them. The CDR3 runs to 16 residues. Germline loops: CDR1 LNHNV, CDR2 YYDKDF (reference sequence). The CDR3 sequence: CATSRDSGGLREKLFF. As DNA, the CDR3 is TGTGCCACCAGCAGAGATTCGGGGGGGCTGAGGGAAAAACTGTTTTTT.

The V gene is TRBV30, the J gene TRBJ2-3, with 7 bases aligning to TRBD1. The CDR3 is 12 residues long. Germline values: CDR1 GTSNPN, CDR2 SVGIG (reference sequence). With V trimmed by 0 bases and J by 11 bases, 5 bases remained unmatched. The chain's CDR3 is CAWSVNWDRQYF. The CDR3 DNA reads TGTGCCTGGAGTGTAAATTGGGACAGGCAGTATTTT.

As regards this clone: The junction differs from germline at one of its ends, possibly a read error. Other nucleotide sequences from this sample produce the same CDR3. The rearrangement uses TRBV9 and TRBJ2-2; tentatively, D is TRBD1 (6 bases). CDR3 length: 16 amino acids. Germline CDR1 SGDLS, CDR2 YYNGEE. CDR3 in DNA: TGTGCCAGCAGCGGCCCCGGGACAACGAACACCGGAGAGCTGTTTTTT. Protein sequence: CASSGPGTTNTGELFF.

This chain links TRBV30 with TRBJ2-7; perhaps TRBD1 as D (6 bases). The V and J ends lost 7 bases and 6 bases respectively, with 10 bases between them. The CDR3 is 10 amino acids. Germline V lookup: CDR1 GTSNPN, CDR2 SVGIG (reference sequence). The CDR3 sequence is CASEGGEQYF. The CDR3 DNA reads TGTGCCTCGGAAGGGGGCGAGCAGTACTTC. Variable domain in full (rest from reference TRBV30 and TRBJ2-7): SQTIHQWPATLVQPVGSPLSLECTVEGTSNPNLYWYRQAAGRGLQLLFYSVGIGQISSEVPQNLSASRPQDRQFILSSKKLLLSDSGFYLCASEGGEQYFGPGTRLTVT.

This clone was counted a single time. The chain is built from TRBV11-3 and TRBJ2-6, with 9 bases identical to TRBD1. Germline V lookup: CDR1 SGHNT, CDR2 YENEEA. This CDR3 has 17 amino acids. V dropped 6 bases and J dropped 3; count of bases not matched to a gene: 9. The CDR3 DNA reads TGTGCCAGCAGACGACAGGGGGTGGTCTTTGGGGCCAACGTCCTGACTTTC. Its protein product is CASRRQGVVFGANVLTF.

This sequence joins TRBV11-3 and TRBJ1-5, with TRBD1 matching 11 bases. J lost 3 bases, V lost 1 base, and 5 bases had no gene match. This CDR3 has 17 amino acids. The germline V gene has CDR1 SGHNT and CDR2 YENEEA. For the CDR3, the DNA is TGTGCCAGCAGCTTAGCTGGGACAGGGGGGAACAATCAGCCCCAGCATTTT. It is translated as CASSLAGTGGNNQPQHF.

This rearrangement joins TRBV7-8 to TRBJ2-5, with 11 bases fitting TRBD1. Germline CDR1 and CDR2: SGHVS and FQNEAQ. The CDR3 is made up of 16 amino acids. The J segment lost 0 bases and the V segment lost 9 bases, leaving 9 bases of the junction unmatched. CDR3 coding DNA: TGTGCCAGTTTCTTACCGGGACAGGGGGACCAAGAGACCCAGTACTTC. This encodes CASFLPGQGDQETQYF.

This chain uses TRBV5-6 with TRBJ1-1, with no clear D. Trimming took off 4 bases at V and 2 bases at J, with 12 bases between the two ends. The germline V gene encodes CDR1 SGHDT and CDR2 YYEEEE. The CDR3 has 14 residues. CDR3 DNA sequence: TGTGCCAGCAGCCCCCTCGGGTATAACACTGAAGCTTTCTTT. Its protein is CASSPLGYNTEAFF.

This sequence joins TRBV7-3 and TRBJ2-5, with D possibly being TRBD2 (5 bases). The germline gives CDR1 SGHTA, CDR2 FQGTGA. V was clipped by 5 bases and J by 2 bases, with 12 bases between them. The CDR3 sequence is 14 residues long. CDR3 coding DNA: TGTGCCAGCAGCCAGGCGGGCCTACAAGAGACCCAGTACTTC. It encodes CASSQAGLQETQYF.

In DNA, the CDR3 is TGTGCCAGCAGCCCCGGGAGATCTTGGTCCTACGAGCAGTACTTC. Its translation is CASSPGRSWSYEQYF. The rearrangement uses TRBV11-3 and TRBJ2-7, with D tentatively TRBD2 (6 bases). The V gene lost 5 bases and the J gene lost 1 base, with 15 bases spanning the gap. The CDR3 sequence is 15 residues long. CDR1 is SGHNT, CDR2 YENEEA, per germline.

V usage is TRBV4-1 and J usage is TRBJ2-7; 11 positions agree with TRBD2. This CDR3 is 15 amino acids long. CDR1 and CDR2 from the germline V gene are MGHRA and YSYEKL. The junction had 5 bases not matched to a gene; V was cut back by 1 base and J by 6 bases. The CDR3 loop is CASSQVTSGGLEQYF. The DNA of the CDR3 is TGCGCCAGCAGCCAAGTTACTAGCGGGGGACTCGAGCAGTACTTC.

This chain connects TRBV19 to TRBJ1-4; D uncertain. The CDR3 extends over 15 amino acids. Trimming shortened V by 0 bases and J by 7 bases, and 12 bases separated the two germline ends. From germline, CDR1 is LNHDA and CDR2 SQIVND (reference sequence). The CDR3 DNA reads TGTGCCAGTAGTATAGATCAACGGAGGGCTGAAAAACTGTTTTTT. Its protein is CASSIDQRRAEKLFF.

V is TRBV5-4 and J is TRBJ2-1; 16 nucleotides match TRBD2. The CDR3 totals 18 residues. Germline V CDR1 and CDR2: SGHNT, YYREEE (reference sequence). The V gene end was trimmed by 3 bases and the J gene end by 1 base; junction bases not matched to a gene: 4. This CDR3 reads CASSSPGLAGGSYNEQFF. In nucleotides, the CDR3 is TGTGCCAGCAGCTCCCCGGGACTAGCGGGGGGGTCCTACAATGAGCAGTTCTTC.

This rearrangement joins TRBV3-1 (or the pseudogene TRBV3-2) to TRBJ2-1, with D unclear. Germline assignment: CDR1 LGHDT and CDR2 YNNKEL (reference sequence). This CDR3 has 14 amino acids. Trimming left V 0 bases short and J 7 bases short, with 10 bases between. CDR3 bases: TGTGCCAGCAGCCAAGAGTTGTTAGCAAATGAGCAGTTCTTC. This codes for CASSQELLANEQFF.

The gene calls are TRBV19 and TRBJ2-7; maybe TRBD2 (5 bases). CDR3 length: 15 residues. V lost 3 bases, J lost 9 bases, and 21 bases lay in between. CDR1 is LNHDA and CDR2 is SQIVND in the germline V gene (reference sequence). CDR3 DNA: TGTGCCAGTAGTATGGGCGGGCAGGCCCTGGGCGGGCAGTACTTC. Protein: CASSMGGQALGGQYF.

The rearrangement joins TRBV18 to TRBJ1-2; unclear D gene. V was shortened by 3 bases and J by 7 bases, with 12 bases between the two germline ends. This CDR3 spans 13 amino acids. The germline CDR1 and CDR2 sequences are KGHSH and LQKENI. CDR3 amino acids: CASSPERAGGYTF. The CDR3 nucleotides are TGTGCCAGCTCACCTGAGAGGGCGGGTGGCTACACCTTC.

The V gene is TRBV24-1, the J gene TRBJ1-1, with TRBD1 as a possible D gene (5 bases). The CDR3 is made up of 17 amino acids. Germline CDR1 KGHDR, CDR2 SFDVKD. With 4 bases removed from V and 0 bases from J, the gap between germline ends came to 17 bases. The CDR3 is CATSELGEGRMNTEAFF. The DNA for the CDR3 is TGTGCCACCAGTGAGTTGGGGGAGGGCAGAATGAACACTGAAGCTTTCTTT.

This clone showed up just once. V is TRBV4-2 and J is TRBJ2-3; TRBD2 aligns across 11 bases. The trim removed 3 bases at V and 3 bases at J, leaving 11 bases unmatched. Germline V CDR1 and CDR2: LGHNA, YNFKEQ. The length of the CDR3 is 18 residues. DNA of the CDR3: TGTGCCAGCAGCCAGGGGTCACTAGCGGGGGTAAGAACAGATACGCAGTATTTT. It codes for CASSQGSLAGVRTDTQYF.

V and J are TRBV4-1 and TRBJ1-5; 9 bases map to TRBD1. Looked up from germline, CDR1 is MGHRA and CDR2 is YSYEKL. This CDR3 has 15 amino acids. Trimming took 1 base from V and 7 from J; bases not matched to a gene: 5. Here the CDR3 DNA reads TGCGCCAGCAGCCAAGGGACAGGGGCGGGACAGCCCCAGCATTTT. It is translated as CASSQGTGAGQPQHF.

This clone has just a few counts. The chain couples TRBV7-3 to TRBJ1-2, with 9 bases fitting TRBD1. J gave up 7 bases and V 6 bases, and 9 bases lay outside the gene matches. The germline V gene encodes CDR1 SGHTA and CDR2 FQGTGA. This CDR3 comprises 14 residues. DNA for the CDR3: TGTGCCAGCAGTCCACAGGGACAGGGCTTTGGCTACACCTTC. The encoded protein is CASSPQGQGFGYTF.

The chain joins TRBV7-3 to TRBJ1-1; D unclear. The CDR3 loop spans 13 amino acids. The germline V gene has CDR1 SGHTA and CDR2 FQGTGA. V lost 5 bases to trimming and J lost 0 bases, with 7 bases between them. CDR3 protein: CASSKQMNTEAFF. Here the CDR3 DNA reads TGTGCCAGCAGCAAACAAATGAACACTGAAGCTTTCTTT.

A single count supports this clone. The CDR3 protein is CASSLEEGWGEQYF. The CDR3 DNA reads TGTGCCAGCAGCTTAGAGGAGGGGTGGGGAGAGCAGTACTTC. J is TRBJ2-7 and V is TRBV11-3, with D perhaps TRBD2 (6 bases). Per the germline V gene, CDR1 is SGHNT and CDR2 is YENEEA. V dropped 0 bases and J dropped 7 bases, with 13 bases sitting between them. The CDR3 runs to 14 residues.

This sequence joins TRBV5-5 and TRBJ1-2; TRBD1 is a possible D gene (5 bases). The CDR3 is 17 amino acids. CDR1 SGHKS and CDR2 YYEKEE come from the germline V gene (reference sequence). The V end lost 5 bases, the J end lost 7 bases, and 27 bases lay between the germline ends. CDR3 protein: CASSKLTGTQRAGGYTF. Here the CDR3 DNA reads TGTGCCAGCAGTAAATTAACCGGGACTCAACGAGCCGGTGGCTACACCTTC.

The chain is built from TRBV18 and TRBJ2-7, with D possibly matching TRBD1 (6 bases). This CDR3 is 14 amino acids long. V shed 4 bases and J shed 2 bases, with 12 bases lying between them. Germline values: CDR1 KGHSH, CDR2 LQKENI. In nucleotides, the CDR3 is TGTGCCAGCTCACTACTAGGACAGACCTACGAGCAGTACTTC. Its protein is CASSLLGQTYEQYF.